The next 19 T cell receptor beta chains were all read from a single sample in a study of blood T cell repertoires in COVID-19. Sequenced by immunoSEQ multiplex PCR; TCRdb stores in-frame clones only, minus some. The sample lists under 200,000 clones; roughly 84% were seen once. Input material: peripheral blood. The receptors here all came from an elderly woman with active or convalescent COVID-19.

V gene TRBV15 combines with J gene TRBJ1-4; 9 positions match TRBD1. Germline CDR1 reads LNHNV; CDR2 reads YYDKDF (reference sequence). V shed 1 base, J shed 8 bases, and the junction held 8 bases outside the gene matches. This CDR3 is 16 amino acids long. The CDR3 region has the DNA TGTGCCACCAGCAGAGCTTCGGGGACAGGGATGGAAAAACTGTTTTTT. Translating it yields CATSRASGTGMEKLFF.

The rearrangement joins TRBV29-1 to TRBJ2-7; 10 positions match TRBD1. CDR3 length equals 13 residues. V shed 1 base and J 5 bases; nucleotides not matched to a gene: 2. CDR1 is SQVTM and CDR2 is ANQGSEA in the germline V gene. CDR3 DNA: TGCAGCGTTGAAGGGGACAGGGGCAACGAGCAGTACTTC. It yields the protein CSVEGDRGNEQYF.

The rearrangement uses TRBV4-3 and TRBJ2-7; 7 bases map to TRBD2. J gave up 6 bases and V 3 bases, and 8 bases lay outside the gene matches. The CDR3 sequence is 14 residues long. Germline CDR1 LGHNA, CDR2 YSLEER. The CDR3 nucleotides read TGCGCCAGCAGCCAGGGCGGAGCGGGGACCGAGCAGTACTTC. Protein product: CASSQGGAGTEQYF.

The chain links TRBV10-2 to TRBJ2-5; 10 nucleotides match TRBD2. The germline gives CDR1 WSHSY, CDR2 SAAADI. The ends lost 4 bases at V and 4 bases at J; junction bases unmatched: 0. This CDR3 contains 13 residues. The CDR3: CASSGLAGETQYF. The CDR3 DNA follows: TGCGCCAGCAGTGGACTAGCGGGAGAGACCCAGTACTTC.

This chain connects TRBV19 to TRBJ2-5; tentatively, D is TRBD1 (5 bases). This CDR3 contains 14 residues. Germline CDR1 LNHDA, CDR2 SQIVND (reference sequence). V lost 3 bases to trimming and J lost 2 bases, with 10 bases between them. CDR3 DNA sequence: TGTGCCAGTAGTATCGCGCAGGGACAAGAGACCCAGTACTTC. This codes for CASSIAQGQETQYF.

This sequence joins TRBV27 and TRBJ2-4, with D possibly being TRBD1 (5 bases). Per germline, CDR1 MNHEY and CDR2 SMNVEV (reference sequence). The V end was cut by 5 bases, the J end by 1 base, with 18 bases between. CDR3 size: 17 residues. The CDR3 loop reads CASSLRQTPAAKNIQYF. The CDR3 nucleotides read TGTGCCAGCAGTCTCAGACAGACGCCGGCGGCCAAAAACATTCAGTACTTC.

V gene TRBV5-8 combines with J gene TRBJ2-3; 14 nucleotides match TRBD2. The CDR3 loop spans 16 amino acids. V lost 4 bases, J lost 4 bases, and 5 bases stayed unmatched. Looked up from germline, CDR1 is SGHTS and CDR2 is YDEGEE. The CDR3 DNA reads TGTGCCAGCAGCCCCGGGACTAGCGGGGGTGCAGATACGCAGTATTTT. It translates to CASSPGTSGGADTQYF.

The chain is built from TRBV7-2 and TRBJ1-2; D is undetermined. This CDR3 spans 15 amino acids. CDR1 and CDR2 (germline): SGHTA, FQGNSA. The V end lost 1 base, the J end lost 4 bases, and 13 bases lay between the germline ends. CDR3: CASSLGAGTSYGYTF. The CDR3 DNA reads as TGTGCCAGCAGCTTAGGGGCCGGTACCTCCTATGGCTACACCTTC. Combining the CDR3 with reference TRBV7-2 and TRBJ1-2 gives the whole variable domain GAGVSQSPSNKVTEKGKDVELRCDPISGHTALYWYRQSLGQGLEFLIYFQGNSAPDKSGLPSDRFSAERTGGSVSTLTIQRTQQEDSAVYLCASSLGAGTSYGYTFGSGTRLTVV.

This rearrangement joins TRBV10-3 to TRBJ1-5; 9 bases fit TRBD1. Per germline, CDR1 ENHRY and CDR2 SYGVKD. This CDR3 is built from 15 residues. J lost 7 bases, V lost 2 bases, and 6 bases had no gene match. The CDR3 DNA sequence: TGTGCCATCAGTGAGAGGACAGGGGTGGACCAGCCCCAGCATTTT. Protein: CAISERTGVDQPQHF.

The genes are TRBV7-9 and TRBJ1-3; no clear D. Germline V gene sequence: CDR1 SEHNR, CDR2 FQNEAQ (reference sequence). Between the trimmed V and J ends, which lost 6 bases and 4 bases, there was a span of 19 bases. This CDR3 comprises 16 residues. DNA for the CDR3: TGTGCCAGCAGTTCCGTTACGGGATCGGGGGGAAACACCATATATTTT. It codes for CASSSVTGSGGNTIYF.

V is TRBV14 and J is TRBJ1-4; D unresolved. Per germline, CDR1 SGHDN and CDR2 FVKESK. There are 17 residues in the CDR3. Deletions cut 1 base from V and 8 bases from J, with 20 bases between. The CDR3 coding sequence is TGTGCCAGCAGCCAAGGGTTAGGTCAGGTCTTGGGCGAAAAACTGTTTTTT. As protein: CASSQGLGQVLGEKLFF.

The chain has TRBV30 and TRBJ2-3, with D perhaps TRBD2 (6 bases). Trimming took off 5 bases at V and 1 base at J, with 7 bases between the two ends. Germline values: CDR1 GTSNPN, CDR2 SVGIG (reference sequence). The CDR3 length is 12 residues. Here the CDR3 DNA reads TGTGCCTGGGGGGAGGGCACAGATACGCAGTATTTT. Protein sequence: CAWGEGTDTQYF. The full variable domain, completed using reference TRBV30 and TRBJ2-3, is SQTIHQWPATLVQPVGSPLSLECTVEGTSNPNLYWYRQAAGRGLQLLFYSVGIGQISSEVPQNLSASRPQDRQFILSSKKLLLSDSGFYLCAWGEGTDTQYFGPGTRLTVL.

V gene TRBV5-1 combines with J gene TRBJ1-2, with D tentatively TRBD1 (6 bases). The CDR3 totals 15 residues. Trimming removed 4 bases from V and 0 bases from J, with 13 bases in between. The V gene's germline CDR1 is SGHRS and CDR2 YFSETQ. This CDR3 reads CASSPGQNTNYGYTF. Written as DNA, the CDR3 is TGCGCCAGCAGCCCTGGACAGAACACTAACTATGGCTACACCTTC.

The chain joins TRBV4-3 to TRBJ1-4; D may be TRBD1 (5 bases). Trimming shortened V by 2 bases and J by 12 bases, and 19 bases separated the two germline ends. This CDR3 comprises 15 residues. In germline, CDR1 is LGHNA, CDR2 YSLEER. This CDR3 reads CASSQFRGRVEELFF. CDR3 DNA: TGCGCCAGCAGCCAATTCCGGGGGAGGGTTGAGGAACTGTTTTTT.

The V call is TRBV2, the J call TRBJ1-5; 8 bases are a match to TRBD1. The V and J ends lost 3 bases and 7 bases, in that order; junction bases with no gene match: 14. Germline V gene sequence: CDR1 SNHLY, CDR2 FYNNEI. The CDR3 extends over 17 amino acids. This CDR3 reads CASSERTGRIITQPQHF. DNA for the CDR3: TGTGCCAGCAGTGAGCGGACAGGGCGGATCATCACACAGCCCCAGCATTTT.

The V and J genes are TRBV11-2 and TRBJ2-1, with TRBD1 as a possible D gene (6 bases). The germline V gene encodes CDR1 SGHAT and CDR2 FQNNGV. This CDR3 comprises 16 residues. V was trimmed by 1 base and J by 0 bases, leaving 10 bases between them. This chain's CDR3 is CASSLGRGSSYNEQFF. The CDR3 DNA sequence: TGTGCCAGCAGCTTAGGTAGGGGGAGCTCCTACAATGAGCAGTTCTTC.

The rearrangement uses TRBV2 and TRBJ2-2; D is undetermined. Between the trimmed V and J ends, which lost 8 bases and 4 bases, there was a span of 11 bases. This CDR3 region has 13 residues. In germline, CDR1 is SNHLY, CDR2 FYNNEI. The CDR3 here is CASEAAATGELFF. The CDR3 nucleotides read TGTGCCAGCGAGGCGGCAGCCACCGGGGAGCTGTTTTTT. Drawing the rest from reference TRBV2 and TRBJ2-2, the complete variable domain is EPEVTQTPSHQVTQMGQEVILRCVPISNHLYFYWYRQILGQKVEFLVSFYNNEISEKSEIFDDQFSVERPDGSNFTLKIRSTKLEDSAMYFCASEAAATGELFFGEGSRLTVL.

This chain joins TRBV5-4 and TRBJ1-2; TRBD1 agrees at 8 bases. After removal of 4 bases from V and 7 bases from J, the junction contained 6 bases not matched to a gene. The germline V gene has CDR1 SGHNT and CDR2 YYREEE (reference sequence). The CDR3 has 13 residues. The CDR3, as DNA: TGTGCCAGCAGCCCTGGACAGGGTGGTGGCTACACCTTC. It specifies CASSPGQGGGYTF.

CDR3 coding DNA: TGTGCCAGCAGTTTATCAGGAACGACAGGGGTCTACGAGCAGTACTTC. Amino acids: CASSLSGTTGVYEQYF. This chain joins TRBV27 and TRBJ2-7; 8 positions agree with TRBD1. The CDR3 consists of 16 residues. Germline CDR1 MNHEY, CDR2 SMNVEV (reference sequence). Trimming took 0 bases from V and 3 from J; bases not matched to a gene: 7.